This T cell receptor (beta chain) was recorded in a study of T cell responses to AZD1222 COVID-19 vaccine. The wider study: Pooled together were second doses at about 4 or about 12 weeks.

Study findings and constraints: Nearly half of spike-specific TCRs reportedly go after variant regions that carry no mutations.

Notes on this clone: Its matching antigen is unknown. In the same sample, other DNA sequences code for this CDR3.

Some clones are missing from TCRdb's copy, which holds only in-frame ones; the method was immunoSEQ multiplex PCR. The table includes more than 100,000 clones, roughly 90% detected once. The CDR3 covers 13 residues. Trimming shortened V by 1 base and J by 3 bases, and 6 bases separated the two germline ends. Germline V gene lookup returns CDR1 SGHAT and CDR2 FQNNGV. Sequencing used peripheral blood, obtained on day 0 of AZD1222 vaccination. The clonotype originates from an adult in good health. The chain recombines TRBV11-2 with TRBJ1-1; TRBD1 is a possible D gene (5 bases). The CDR3 reads CASSLGQHTEAFF. The CDR3, as DNA: TGTGCCAGCAGCTTAGGACAGCACACTGAAGCTTTCTTT.